Here is one T cell receptor beta chain with its context. The antigen this receptor binds is unknown. Base qualities are not recorded, but no much larger clone differs from it by a single base. TCRbeta rearrangements were sequenced from genomic DNA using the immunoSEQ assay at survey resolution. In the original analysis: In the TCR sequencing data, the lowest productive clonotype frequency that could be detected was 2.59 x 10-5. Analyses included only productive TCRbeta rearrangements, meaning complete and in-frame sequences. The clonality of each sample was calculated as Simpson clonality in the immunoSEQ Analyzer version 3.0. Based on frequency, clones were grouped as very rare, small, medium, large (1-20%) or hyperexpanded (>20%). Generation probabilities were estimated with OLGA 1.2.3, V-gene circos plots were made with VDJtools, specificities were searched in VDJdb, and CDR3 motifs were identified with GLIPH. Held by TCRdb, this immuneACCESS table contains in-frame sequences only and omits some clones. Under half of the omission traces to an unresolved V gene where checked; the cause of the rest is unknown. V and J calls and clone size are those listed in that table; D and trimming were worked out from the DNA. Across this sample there are about 24,000 clones, with around 72% seen only once. The biggest ten clones account for nearly 0.65% of the sample.

This sample was included in a study of STAT5B mutations in CD4+ large granular lymphocyte leukemia (dated by TCRdb to the early 2020s). Notes on the research overall: Among healthy controls, the CDR3 'QG' motif was associated with a particular HLA allele. Flow cytometry on FACSCanto II or FACSVerse confirmed that purified fractions exceeded 95% purity among lymphocytes. TCRbeta repertoires of CD4+ T-cell large granular lymphocyte leukemia patients were compared with those of healthy blood donors. Here is what the overall study found, with its caveats: Data were not HLA-matched; higher clonality in CD4+ versus CD8+ T-LGLL could reflect the relatively small sample size. Enrichment of TRBV06-family usage was observed among the top patient clones (8/27) relative to healthy controls (2/35). Greater clonality appeared to be present in CD4-sorted patient repertoires than in healthy CD4+ repertoires, and the difference was retained after the putative leukemic clones were removed. Main leukemic clonotypes were private to each patient, although about 25% of the main leukemic clonotypes were found at low frequency in the non-leukemic repertoires of other patients.

The germline V gene provides CDR1 SQVTM and CDR2 ANQGSEA. The V end loses 2 bases and the J end loses 6 bases, and a stretch of 11 bases separates them. The CDR3 runs 12 amino acids, cysteine and phenylalanine included. This entry keeps only the CDR3 DNA: 36 bases, framed from base 1. The healthy control group was made up of 37 blood donors, and the Finnish Red Cross blood service supplied their buffy coats. All TCR-sequenced material derived from peripheral blood: patient blood samples and healthy donor buffy coats. Ficoll-Hypaque gradient centrifugation was used to isolate peripheral blood mononuclear cells. CD4+ cells were purified magnetically from the buffy coats of healthy controls. Genomic DNA was extracted with the Gentra Puregene Cell and Tissue kit and quantified on a Qubit 2.0 fluorometer.

The source is a human donor in good health. The source material was CD4+ T cells from blood buffy coats. In this chain, TRBV29-1 is recombined with TRBJ2-7, with a tentative D gene TRBD1 over 6 matching bases. The DNA sequence is TGCAGCGTTGAAACGGACAGTCGCGAGCAGTACTTC. This sequence encodes CSVETDSREQYF.